These T cell receptor beta chains were read from a single sample in a study of response to subunit inactivated influenza vaccine. TCRdb re-called the RT-PCR reads with MiXCR, one entry per CDR3 protein. The repertoire holds about 620,000 distinct CDR3 sequences, with approximately 10% as singletons. Sequencing was performed on PBMCs from blood, taken on the day of vaccination. Receptors originate from a middle-aged man who received an inactivated influenza vaccine. The CDR3 runs from the conserved cysteine through the conserved F or W. A D gene is named only where the DNA matches it firmly. Clone size appears in some rows only: once, few, many, or a class for an expanded clone.

clone_size: NA; d_call: TRBD1; v_call: TRBV6-2/TRBV6-3; cdr3_length: 17; j_call: TRBJ1-5; cdr3_nt: TGTGCCAGCACCCGTCTGGGACAGGGAAGATCAAATCAGCCCCAGCATTTT; cdr3_aa: CASTRLGQGRSNQPQHF
clone_size: NA; d_call: NA; v_call: TRBV7-2; cdr3_length: 15; j_call: TRBJ2-1; cdr3_nt: TGTGCCAGCAGCTTAGGGAGGGACGGGCGCAATGAGCAGTTCTTC; cdr3_aa: CASSLGRDGRNEQFF
clone_size: few; d_call: TRBD1; v_call: TRBV4-2; cdr3_length: 12; j_call: TRBJ2-7; cdr3_nt: TGTGCCAGCAGCCGCGGGCGGGACAGGCGGTACTTC; cdr3_aa: CASSRGRDRRYF
clone_size: many; d_call: NA; v_call: TRBV20-1; cdr3_length: 16; j_call: TRBJ1-3; cdr3_nt: TGCAGTGCTAGAAAGGGGGTCCTCAGCTCTGGAAACACCATATATTTT; cdr3_aa: CSARKGVLSSGNTIYF
clone_size: NA; d_call: TRBD2; v_call: TRBV9; cdr3_length: 15; j_call: TRBJ2-5; cdr3_nt: TGTGCCAGCAGCGGATCCGGGACTAAGTCAGAGACCCAGTACTTC; cdr3_aa: CASSGSGTKSETQYF
clone_size: few; d_call: NA; v_call: TRBV12-3/TRBV12-4; cdr3_length: 15; j_call: TRBJ2-5; cdr3_nt: TGTGCCAGCAGTTTAGGCAGGGTGGTTGGAGAGACCCAGTACTTC; cdr3_aa: CASSLGRVVGETQYF
clone_size: NA; d_call: NA; v_call: TRBV7-2; cdr3_length: 11; j_call: TRBJ2-5; cdr3_nt: TGTGCCAGCAGCTTAGAAAGTTTTCAGTACTTC; cdr3_aa: CASSLESFQYF
clone_size: few; d_call: NA; v_call: TRBV10-3; cdr3_length: 17; j_call: TRBJ2-1; cdr3_nt: TGTGCCATCAGTGAACGCCTCGACAGGAGCTCCTACAATGAGCAGTTCTTC; cdr3_aa: CAISERLDRSSYNEQFF
clone_size: many; d_call: TRBD1; v_call: TRBV5-1; cdr3_length: 14; j_call: TRBJ1-4; cdr3_nt: TGTGCCAGCAGCCTCGGACAGGGCGGGGAAAAACTGTTTTTT; cdr3_aa: CASSLGQGGEKLFF
clone_size: few; d_call: TRBD1; v_call: TRBV5-1; cdr3_length: 14; j_call: TRBJ2-2; cdr3_nt: TGCGCCAGCAGCACCACAGGGGTAACCGGGGAGCTGTTTTTT; cdr3_aa: CASSTTGVTGELFF
clone_size: NA; d_call: NA; v_call: TRBV7-9; cdr3_length: 15; j_call: TRBJ2-1; cdr3_nt: TGTGCCAGCAGCTTACAGGGGCTTTTCTACAATGAGCAGTTCTTC; cdr3_aa: CASSLQGLFYNEQFF
clone_size: NA; d_call: NA; v_call: TRBV4-3; cdr3_length: 13; j_call: TRBJ2-3; cdr3_nt: TGCGCCAGCAGCCCGGATCGAGGAGATACGCAGTATTTT; cdr3_aa: CASSPDRGDTQYF
clone_size: many; d_call: NA; v_call: TRBV6-5; cdr3_length: 15; j_call: TRBJ2-1; cdr3_nt: TGTGCCAGCAGCTACAGACTGAGCTCCTACAATGAGCAGTTCTTC; cdr3_aa: CASSYRLSSYNEQFF
clone_size: few; d_call: TRBD2; v_call: TRBV30; cdr3_length: 12; j_call: TRBJ2-5; cdr3_nt: TGTGCCTTGACTAGCGGACAAGAGACCCAGTACTTC; cdr3_aa: CALTSGQETQYF
clone_size: many; d_call: NA; v_call: TRBV12-3/TRBV12-4; cdr3_length: 16; j_call: TRBJ1-4; cdr3_nt: TGTGCCAGCAGTTTCGGAGCTGGGGGCCTTAATGAAAAACTGTTTTTT; cdr3_aa: CASSFGAGGLNEKLFF
clone_size: few; d_call: NA; v_call: TRBV4-3; cdr3_length: 15; j_call: TRBJ2-7; cdr3_nt: TGCGCCAGCAGCCAAGCCCTGGGGGGACTCTACGAGCAGTACTTC; cdr3_aa: CASSQALGGLYEQYF
clone_size: NA; d_call: TRBD1; v_call: TRBV7-6; cdr3_length: 13; j_call: TRBJ1-1; cdr3_nt: TGTGCCAGTAAGGACAGGGGGAACACTGAAGCTTTCTTT; cdr3_aa: CASKDRGNTEAFF
clone_size: few; d_call: TRBD1; v_call: TRBV28; cdr3_length: 14; j_call: TRBJ2-7; cdr3_nt: TGTGCCAGCAGATACACGGACAGGGGCTACGAGCAGTACTTC; cdr3_aa: CASRYTDRGYEQYF
clone_size: many; d_call: NA; v_call: TRBV12-3/TRBV12-4; cdr3_length: 13; j_call: TRBJ2-5; cdr3_nt: TGTGCCAGCAGTTTTACCCAAAGGGAGACCCAGTACTTC; cdr3_aa: CASSFTQRETQYF
clone_size: NA; d_call: NA; v_call: TRBV20-1; cdr3_length: 12; j_call: TRBJ2-3; cdr3_nt: TGCAGTGCTGGAAAACAGGGAGGTACGCAGTATTTT; cdr3_aa: CSAGKQGGTQYF
clone_size: many; d_call: NA; v_call: TRBV29-1; cdr3_length: 15; j_call: TRBJ2-3; cdr3_nt: TGCAGCGTTGATCCAACCGGGACATTCATGGGTACGCAGTATTTT; cdr3_aa: CSVDPTGTFMGTQYF
clone_size: NA; d_call: NA; v_call: TRBV12-3/TRBV12-4; cdr3_length: 13; j_call: TRBJ1-1; cdr3_nt: TGTGCCAGCAGAAGGGACTGGAACACTGAAGCTTTCTTT; cdr3_aa: CASRRDWNTEAFF
clone_size: many; d_call: NA; v_call: TRBV28; cdr3_length: 17; j_call: TRBJ2-3; cdr3_nt: TGTGCCAGCAGTTTGATCCGGGGATGGGGTTCCACAGATACGCAGTATTTT; cdr3_aa: CASSLIRGWGSTDTQYF
clone_size: NA; d_call: TRBD2; v_call: TRBV9; cdr3_length: 15; j_call: TRBJ2-3; cdr3_nt: TGTGCCAGCAGCCAATGGGGGGGAACCACAGATACGCAGTATTTT; cdr3_aa: CASSQWGGTTDTQYF
clone_size: NA; d_call: TRBD2; v_call: TRBV5-6; cdr3_length: 13; j_call: TRBJ2-1; cdr3_nt: TGTGCCAGCAGCGACGGTACTAGCGGGAGGCAGTTCTTC; cdr3_aa: CASSDGTSGRQFF
clone_size: few; d_call: NA; v_call: TRBV5-1; cdr3_length: 15; j_call: TRBJ1-4; cdr3_nt: TGCGCCAGCAGCTTCGGACCAAACGGTAATGAAAAACTGTTTTTT; cdr3_aa: CASSFGPNGNEKLFF
clone_size: few; d_call: NA; v_call: TRBV10-3; cdr3_length: 12; j_call: TRBJ2-7; cdr3_nt: TGTGCCATCAGTGATTATTCCTACGAGCAGTACTTC; cdr3_aa: CAISDYSYEQYF
clone_size: NA; d_call: NA; v_call: TRBV20-1; cdr3_length: 17; j_call: TRBJ2-3; cdr3_nt: TGCTGTGCTAGAGCCCCGGGCAGGGGAGGACGGACAGATACGCAGTATTTT; cdr3_aa: CCARAPGRGGRTDTQYF
clone_size: NA; d_call: NA; v_call: TRBV18; cdr3_length: 13; j_call: TRBJ2-3; cdr3_nt: TGTGCCAGCTCACCAGCGGGGTTGGATACGCAGTATTTT; cdr3_aa: CASSPAGLDTQYF
clone_size: NA; d_call: TRBD2; v_call: TRBV12-3/TRBV12-4; cdr3_length: 15; j_call: TRBJ2-3; cdr3_nt: TGTGCCACCCACCGGCGGGGGTCTAGCACAGATACGCAGTATTTT; cdr3_aa: CATHRRGSSTDTQYF
clone_size: NA; d_call: NA; v_call: TRBV29-1; cdr3_length: 13; j_call: TRBJ1-1; cdr3_nt: TGCAGCGTTGGCCCGGGAATGAACACTGAAGCTTTCTTT; cdr3_aa: CSVGPGMNTEAFF
clone_size: NA; d_call: TRBD2; v_call: TRBV7-8; cdr3_length: 17; j_call: TRBJ2-2; cdr3_nt: TGTGCCAGCAGCTCCTCTGCGGGAGGGCCGAACACCGGGGAGCTGTTTTTT; cdr3_aa: CASSSSAGGPNTGELFF
clone_size: few; d_call: NA; v_call: TRBV27; cdr3_length: 16; j_call: TRBJ1-3; cdr3_nt: TGTGCCAGCAGTCTAACCGGGACGTCGAGCGGAAACACCATATATTTT; cdr3_aa: CASSLTGTSSGNTIYF
clone_size: many; d_call: TRBD1; v_call: TRBV5-1; cdr3_length: 15; j_call: TRBJ2-2; cdr3_nt: TGCGCCAGCAGCTTCAGGGGGCTGGACACCGGGGAGCTGTTTTTT; cdr3_aa: CASSFRGLDTGELFF
clone_size: NA; d_call: NA; v_call: TRBV6-1; cdr3_length: 15; j_call: TRBJ2-2; cdr3_nt: TGTGCCAGCAGACATGGACCTGAGAACACCGGGGAGCTGTTTTTT; cdr3_aa: CASRHGPENTGELFF
clone_size: NA; d_call: NA; v_call: TRBV4-3; cdr3_length: 17; j_call: TRBJ2-1; cdr3_nt: TGCGCCAGCAGCCAAGATGAGAGAGGCCCCTACTACAATGAGCAGTTCTTC; cdr3_aa: CASSQDERGPYYNEQFF
clone_size: NA; d_call: TRBD1; v_call: TRBV6-1; cdr3_length: 13; j_call: TRBJ1-2; cdr3_nt: TGTGCCAGCAGACCCGACAGGGGGCTTGGCTACACCTTC; cdr3_aa: CASRPDRGLGYTF
clone_size: many; d_call: TRBD1; v_call: TRBV28; cdr3_length: 17; j_call: TRBJ2-7; cdr3_nt: TGTGCCAGCAGTTTTTTGTCAGCGGGACAGGGCTCCTACGAGCAGTACTTC; cdr3_aa: CASSFLSAGQGSYEQYF